This T cell receptor (beta chain) stems from a study of blood T cell repertoires in COVID-19. CDR3 length: 15 amino acids. Germline V gene lookup returns CDR1 MNHEY and CDR2 SVGAGI. Trimming shortened V by 6 bases and J by 3 bases, and 15 bases separated the two germline ends. Using immunoSEQ multiplex PCR, the repertoire was profiled, and TCRdb retains in-frame clones only, with some absent. Altogether roughly 230,000 clones are present, approximately 84% being singletons, with the ten largest covering just under 1%. The clonotype comes from a man in his forties with acute or convalescent COVID-19. Specimen: peripheral blood. The rearrangement uses TRBV6-5 and TRBJ1-5; weak D call: TRBD1 (5 bases). CDR3 amino acids: CASSEPGHLNQPQHF. Written as DNA, the CDR3 is TGTGCCAGCAGCGAGCCCGGACACCTCAATCAGCCCCAGCATTTT.